Listed below are T cell receptor beta chains from one sample, sequenced in a study of shared clonotypes between healthy human individuals. The method was immunoSEQ multiplex PCR; TCRdb's version includes in-frame clones alone and lacks a portion of them. The sample yields 600,000 to 700,000 clones, around 78% seen once. Sequencing was done on a sample of memory CD4+ T cells sorted from blood. The receptor set was obtained from a woman between 25 and 40 years old in good health. Each CDR3 is given with its conserved first and last residue. D genes are given only for firm matches. A clone size is listed for some rows: how often the clone was seen (once, few, many), or a class if it is expanded.

j_call: TRBJ1-2
d_call: TRBD1
clone_size: few
v_call: TRBV5-1
cdr3_aa: CASRQTGDYGYTF
cdr3_nt: TGCGCCAGCCGACAAACAGGGGACTATGGCTACACCTTC

j_call: TRBJ1-4
d_call: -
clone_size: -
v_call: TRBV28
cdr3_aa: CASASAGGGVYEKLFF
cdr3_nt: TGTGCCAGCGCATCCGCCGGCGGGGGCGTGTATGAAAAACTGTTTTTT

j_call: TRBJ1-3
d_call: -
clone_size: once
v_call: TRBV7-9
cdr3_aa: CASNHAGAIYF
cdr3_nt: TGTGCCAGCAACCACGCCGGCGCCATATATTTT

j_call: TRBJ2-4
d_call: -
clone_size: few
v_call: TRBV19
cdr3_aa: CATHSRETGAKNIQYF
cdr3_nt: TGTGCCACTCATAGTCGGGAGACTGGGGCCAAAAACATTCAGTACTTC

j_call: TRBJ1-3
d_call: -
clone_size: -
v_call: TRBV7-2
cdr3_aa: CASSLGQPFSGNTIYF
cdr3_nt: TGTGCCAGCAGCTTAGGACAGCCGTTCTCTGGAAACACCATATATTTT

j_call: TRBJ2-1
d_call: -
clone_size: -
v_call: TRBV4-1
cdr3_aa: CASSHTQGYNEQFF
cdr3_nt: TGCGCCAGCAGCCACACGCAGGGGTACAATGAGCAGTTCTTC

j_call: TRBJ2-5
d_call: TRBD1
clone_size: -
v_call: TRBV4-1
cdr3_aa: CASSLMTGTEETQYF
cdr3_nt: TGCGCCAGCAGTCTAATGACAGGGACAGAGGAGACCCAGTACTTC

j_call: TRBJ2-7
d_call: TRBD1
clone_size: few
v_call: TRBV30
cdr3_aa: CAWSSRLWDRGGEQYF
cdr3_nt: TGTGCCTGGAGTTCTCGCCTTTGGGACAGGGGAGGTGAGCAGTACTTC

j_call: TRBJ2-1
d_call: TRBD1
clone_size: -
v_call: TRBV6-6
cdr3_aa: CASRTGGVSSYNEQFF
cdr3_nt: TGTGCCAGCAGGACAGGGGGAGTCAGCTCCTACAATGAGCAGTTCTTC

j_call: TRBJ2-5
d_call: -
clone_size: -
v_call: TRBV29-1
cdr3_aa: CSGKVGSETQYF
cdr3_nt: TGCAGCGGGAAGGTGGGGTCTGAGACCCAGTACTTC

j_call: TRBJ2-3
d_call: -
clone_size: -
v_call: TRBV5-4
cdr3_aa: CASSMSVRFSTDTQYF
cdr3_nt: TGTGCCAGCAGTATGTCGGTGCGTTTTAGCACAGATACGCAGTATTTT

j_call: TRBJ2-7
d_call: TRBD1
clone_size: -
v_call: TRBV2
cdr3_aa: CASSGDRIHEQYF
cdr3_nt: TGTGCCAGCAGTGGGGACAGGATTCACGAGCAGTACTTC

j_call: TRBJ1-3
d_call: -
clone_size: many
v_call: TRBV2
cdr3_aa: CASKTTVISGNTIYF
cdr3_nt: TGTGCCAGCAAAACGACAGTGATCTCTGGAAACACCATATATTTT

j_call: TRBJ2-7
d_call: -
clone_size: once
v_call: TRBV7-2
cdr3_aa: CASRTNRVANEQYF
cdr3_nt: TGTGCCAGCCGCACGAACAGGGTCGCAAACGAGCAGTACTTC

j_call: TRBJ2-2
d_call: TRBD2
clone_size: -
v_call: TRBV28
cdr3_aa: CASSPLRTSGTTGELFF
cdr3_nt: TGTGCCAGCAGTCCACTGCGGACTAGCGGTACCACCGGGGAGCTGTTTTTT

j_call: TRBJ2-1
d_call: -
clone_size: -
v_call: TRBV28
cdr3_aa: CASSTDWRTYNEQFF
cdr3_nt: TGTGCCAGCAGTACCGACTGGCGAACCTACAATGAGCAGTTCTTC

j_call: TRBJ1-3
d_call: -
clone_size: -
v_call: TRBV10-3
cdr3_aa: CAISDPDGYSGNTIYF
cdr3_nt: TGTGCCATCAGTGACCCGGACGGATACTCTGGAAACACCATATATTTT

j_call: TRBJ2-7
d_call: TRBD2
clone_size: -
v_call: TRBV7-2
cdr3_aa: CASSYLGLAGGHEQYF
cdr3_nt: TGTGCCAGCAGCTACTTAGGACTAGCGGGAGGACACGAGCAGTACTTC

j_call: TRBJ1-1
d_call: -
clone_size: -
v_call: TRBV20-1
cdr3_aa: CSGGATEAFF
cdr3_nt: TGCAGTGGGGGGGCCACTGAAGCTTTCTTT

j_call: TRBJ1-5
d_call: -
clone_size: -
v_call: TRBV7-5
cdr3_aa: CVRSKGQGAGQPQHF
cdr3_nt: TGTGTCAGAAGCAAGGGACAGGGGGCAGGGCAGCCCCAGCATTTT

j_call: TRBJ2-2
d_call: -
clone_size: -
v_call: TRBV19
cdr3_aa: CASSFMGGTGELFF
cdr3_nt: TGTGCCAGTAGTTTTATGGGGGGAACCGGGGAGCTGTTTTTT

j_call: TRBJ1-1
d_call: -
clone_size: -
v_call: TRBV5-1
cdr3_aa: CASSLLEGAGTEAFF
cdr3_nt: TGCGCCAGCAGCTTATTGGAGGGAGCGGGAACTGAAGCTTTCTTT

j_call: TRBJ2-5
d_call: -
clone_size: -
v_call: TRBV2
cdr3_aa: CASSDSAETQYF
cdr3_nt: TGTGCCAGCAGTGACAGTGCAGAGACCCAGTACTTC

j_call: TRBJ1-5
d_call: -
clone_size: -
v_call: TRBV27
cdr3_aa: CASSSGQHSNQPQHF
cdr3_nt: TGTGCCAGCAGTTCAGGACAACATAGCAATCAGCCCCAGCATTTT

j_call: TRBJ2-1
d_call: TRBD2
clone_size: -
v_call: TRBV7-9
cdr3_aa: CASSSGLASTDEQFF
cdr3_nt: TGTGCCAGCAGCTCGGGACTAGCGTCTACAGATGAGCAGTTCTTC

j_call: TRBJ2-2
d_call: -
clone_size: -
v_call: TRBV5-4
cdr3_aa: CASSLGATANTGELFF
cdr3_nt: TGTGCCAGCAGCTTGGGGGCTACCGCGAACACCGGGGAGCTGTTTTTT

j_call: TRBJ1-1
d_call: -
clone_size: once
v_call: TRBV19
cdr3_aa: CASSIAGSGTEAFF
cdr3_nt: TGTGCCAGTAGTATCGCAGGCTCGGGCACTGAAGCTTTCTTT

j_call: TRBJ2-7
d_call: -
clone_size: few
v_call: TRBV30
cdr3_aa: CAWTIQASREQYF
cdr3_nt: TGTGCCTGGACTATCCAGGCTTCGAGGGAGCAGTACTTC

j_call: TRBJ1-3
d_call: TRBD1
clone_size: -
v_call: TRBV5-1
cdr3_aa: CASSWGQGNAGSGNTIYF
cdr3_nt: TGCGCCAGCAGCTGGGGACAGGGGAACGCCGGCTCTGGAAACACCATATATTTT

j_call: TRBJ1-1
d_call: -
clone_size: -
v_call: TRBV19
cdr3_aa: CASSKVTGWNTEAFF
cdr3_nt: TGTGCCAGCAGTAAGGTCACAGGTTGGAACACTGAAGCTTTCTTT

j_call: TRBJ1-4
d_call: -
clone_size: -
v_call: TRBV5-6
cdr3_aa: CARGAATNEKLFF
cdr3_nt: TGTGCCAGAGGGGCGGCAACTAATGAAAAACTGTTTTTT

j_call: TRBJ2-5
d_call: -
clone_size: -
v_call: TRBV7-7
cdr3_aa: CASSLSRGGETQYF
cdr3_nt: TGTGCCAGCAGCTTATCCAGGGGGGGAGAGACCCAGTACTTC

j_call: TRBJ2-7
d_call: -
clone_size: -
v_call: TRBV5-5
cdr3_aa: CASSRMASELNEQYF
cdr3_nt: TGTGCCAGCAGCCGGATGGCGTCCGAGCTGAACGAGCAGTACTTC

j_call: TRBJ1-1
d_call: -
clone_size: -
v_call: TRBV6-1
cdr3_aa: CASSEAQDGGGAFF
cdr3_nt: TGTGCCAGCAGTGAAGCCCAGGATGGGGGTGGAGCTTTCTTT

j_call: TRBJ2-7
d_call: -
clone_size: -
v_call: TRBV28
cdr3_aa: CASRDHSGTYEQYF
cdr3_nt: TGTGCCAGCAGGGACCACAGTGGTACCTACGAGCAGTACTTC

j_call: TRBJ1-1
d_call: -
clone_size: -
v_call: TRBV5-6
cdr3_aa: CASSPRGAVNTEAFF
cdr3_nt: TGTGCCAGCAGCCCCCGGGGGGCTGTGAACACTGAAGCTTTCTTT

j_call: TRBJ1-1
d_call: -
clone_size: -
v_call: TRBV5-1
cdr3_aa: CASSLFDSLNTEAFF
cdr3_nt: TGCGCCAGCAGCTTGTTCGACAGTTTGAACACTGAAGCTTTCTTT

j_call: TRBJ2-7
d_call: TRBD1
clone_size: -
v_call: TRBV29-1
cdr3_aa: CSATGNYEQYF
cdr3_nt: TGCAGCGCGACAGGGAATTACGAGCAGTACTTC

j_call: TRBJ2-7
d_call: -
clone_size: -
v_call: TRBV7-2
cdr3_aa: CASSLRVRNYEQYF
cdr3_nt: TGTGCCAGCAGCCTCCGAGTCCGGAACTACGAGCAGTACTTC

j_call: TRBJ2-1
d_call: -
clone_size: -
v_call: TRBV27
cdr3_aa: CASRGPSLLFF
cdr3_nt: TGTGCCAGCCGGGGGCCTAGTCTTCTGTTCTTC

j_call: TRBJ2-1
d_call: -
clone_size: few
v_call: TRBV5-1
cdr3_aa: CASSVDSGSYNEQFF
cdr3_nt: TGCGCCAGCAGCGTCGACAGCGGCTCCTACAATGAGCAGTTCTTC

j_call: TRBJ1-2
d_call: -
clone_size: -
v_call: TRBV27
cdr3_aa: CASSSGAGGYTF
cdr3_nt: TGTGCCAGCAGTTCAGGGGCGGGAGGCTACACCTTC

j_call: TRBJ2-7
d_call: -
clone_size: few
v_call: TRBV30
cdr3_aa: CAWSVLSYEQYF
cdr3_nt: TGTGCCTGGAGTGTACTCAGCTACGAGCAGTACTTC

j_call: TRBJ1-5
d_call: -
clone_size: -
v_call: TRBV2
cdr3_aa: CASSEDRFYQPQHF
cdr3_nt: TGTGCCAGCAGTGAAGACAGGTTCTATCAGCCCCAGCATTTT

j_call: TRBJ2-5
d_call: TRBD2
clone_size: many
v_call: TRBV19
cdr3_aa: CASSRNHGRKETQYF
cdr3_nt: TGTGCCAGTAGCCGAAATCACGGGAGGAAAGAGACCCAGTACTTC

j_call: TRBJ1-1
d_call: -
clone_size: few
v_call: TRBV9
cdr3_aa: CASSPHWVGTEAFF
cdr3_nt: TGTGCCAGCAGCCCCCACTGGGTGGGCACTGAAGCTTTCTTT

j_call: TRBJ2-7
d_call: TRBD2
clone_size: -
v_call: TRBV5-1
cdr3_aa: CASSHPGLADTYEQYF
cdr3_nt: TGCGCCAGCAGCCACCCCGGACTAGCGGATACCTACGAGCAGTACTTC

j_call: TRBJ2-7
d_call: -
clone_size: -
v_call: TRBV5-1
cdr3_aa: CASSNGRPYEQYF
cdr3_nt: TGCGCCAGCAGCAACGGCCGACCTTACGAGCAGTACTTC

j_call: TRBJ2-6
d_call: -
clone_size: -
v_call: TRBV7-9
cdr3_aa: CASSSTFGTRSSGANVLTF
cdr3_nt: TGTGCCAGCAGCTCCACGTTCGGGACAAGGAGCTCTGGGGCCAACGTCCTGACTTTC

j_call: TRBJ2-1
d_call: -
clone_size: -
v_call: TRBV5-1
cdr3_aa: CASSWDGNNEQFF
cdr3_nt: TGCGCCAGCAGCTGGGACGGTAACAATGAGCAGTTCTTC

j_call: TRBJ1-2
d_call: TRBD1
clone_size: -
v_call: TRBV2
cdr3_aa: CASSGIGQGRNYGYTF
cdr3_nt: TGTGCCAGCAGTGGGATCGGACAGGGAAGGAACTATGGCTACACCTTC

j_call: TRBJ2-7
d_call: TRBD2
clone_size: -
v_call: TRBV27
cdr3_aa: CASSHPGLAEQYF
cdr3_nt: TGTGCCAGCAGCCATCCGGGACTAGCGGAGCAGTACTTC

j_call: TRBJ1-2
d_call: TRBD1
clone_size: -
v_call: TRBV2
cdr3_aa: CASSLGTGDGYTF
cdr3_nt: TGTGCCAGCAGCCTCGGGACAGGGGATGGCTACACCTTC